The source of this TCR beta chain is a study of T cell responses to AZD1222 COVID-19 vaccine. Whole-study results and caveats: Clonal diversity may have been underestimated, and the donors were mostly white British, with more females than males. All repertoire sampling was performed exclusively after the peak T cell response.

Sequencing used immunoSEQ multiplex PCR; TCRdb keeps in-frame clones, though not all of them. The table lists 120,000 to 150,000 clones, just over 90% of them singletons. Points on this clone: The antigen is undetermined.

The receptor was derived from an adult in good health. The sample here was peripheral blood, taken on day 0 of MenACWY control vaccination.

The CDR3, as DNA: TGTGCCAGCAGCTTAGCGGGGGGTAGTGAGCAGTTCTTC. Translated: CASSLAGGSEQFF. The chain combines TRBV7-6 with TRBJ2-1, with a weak D call TRBD2 (6 bases). CDR3 size: 13 residues. Germline values: CDR1 SGHVS, CDR2 FNYEAQ. The V end lost 0 bases, the J end lost 9 bases, and 9 bases lay between the germline ends. Full variable domain (missing parts from reference TRBV7-6 and TRBJ2-1): GAGVSQSPRYKVTKRGQDVALRCDPISGHVSLYWYRQALGQGPEFLTYFNYEAQQDKSGLPNDRFSAERPEGSISTLTIQRTEQRDSAMYRCASSLAGGSEQFFGPGTRLTVL.